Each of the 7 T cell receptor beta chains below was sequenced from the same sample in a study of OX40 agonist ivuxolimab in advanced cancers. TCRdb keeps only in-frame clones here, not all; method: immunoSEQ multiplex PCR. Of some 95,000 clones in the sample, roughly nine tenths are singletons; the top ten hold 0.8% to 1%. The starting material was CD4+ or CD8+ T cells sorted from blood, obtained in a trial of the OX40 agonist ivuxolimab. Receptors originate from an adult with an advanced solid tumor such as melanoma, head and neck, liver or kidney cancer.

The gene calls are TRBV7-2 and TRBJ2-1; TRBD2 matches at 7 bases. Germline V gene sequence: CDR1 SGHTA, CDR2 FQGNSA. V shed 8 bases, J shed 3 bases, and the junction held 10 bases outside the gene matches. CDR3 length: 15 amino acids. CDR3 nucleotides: TGTGCCAGCGGGCCTGGCGGGACTAACTACAATGAGCAGTTCTTC. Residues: CASGPGGTNYNEQFF.

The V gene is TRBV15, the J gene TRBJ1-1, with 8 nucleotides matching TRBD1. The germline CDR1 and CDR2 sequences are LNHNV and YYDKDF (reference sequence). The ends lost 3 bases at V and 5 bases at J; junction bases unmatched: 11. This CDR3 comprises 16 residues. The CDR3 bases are TGTGCCACCAGCAGGGGTCTCGACAGGGGAGAAACTGAAGCTTTCTTT. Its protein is CATSRGLDRGETEAFF.

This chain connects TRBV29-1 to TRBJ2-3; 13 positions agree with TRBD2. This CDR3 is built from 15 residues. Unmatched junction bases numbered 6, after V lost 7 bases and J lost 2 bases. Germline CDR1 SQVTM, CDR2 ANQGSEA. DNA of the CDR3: TGCAGCGCTGGGGGGACTAGCGGGAACACAGATACGCAGTATTTT. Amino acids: CSAGGTSGNTDTQYF.

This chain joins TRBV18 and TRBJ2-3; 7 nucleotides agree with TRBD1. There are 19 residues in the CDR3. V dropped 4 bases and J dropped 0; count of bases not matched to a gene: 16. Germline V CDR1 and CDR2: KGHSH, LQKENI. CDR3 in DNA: TGTGCCAGCTCACAATTATCTCCGGGACCAGGGGGTAGCACAGATACGCAGTATTTT. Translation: CASSQLSPGPGGSTDTQYF.

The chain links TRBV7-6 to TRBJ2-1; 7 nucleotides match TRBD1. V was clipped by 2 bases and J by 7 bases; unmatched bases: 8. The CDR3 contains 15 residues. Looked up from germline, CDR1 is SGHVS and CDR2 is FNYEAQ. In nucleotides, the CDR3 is TGTGCCAGCAGCTTAACAGGGGTTGCGCTGAATGAGCAGTTCTTC. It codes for CASSLTGVALNEQFF.

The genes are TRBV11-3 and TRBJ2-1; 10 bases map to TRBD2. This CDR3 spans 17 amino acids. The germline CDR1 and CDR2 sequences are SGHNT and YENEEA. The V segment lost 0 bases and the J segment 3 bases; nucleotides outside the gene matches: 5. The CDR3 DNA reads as TGTGCCAGCAGCTTAGATCGGACTAGCGGAGGCTACAATGAGCAGTTCTTC. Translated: CASSLDRTSGGYNEQFF.

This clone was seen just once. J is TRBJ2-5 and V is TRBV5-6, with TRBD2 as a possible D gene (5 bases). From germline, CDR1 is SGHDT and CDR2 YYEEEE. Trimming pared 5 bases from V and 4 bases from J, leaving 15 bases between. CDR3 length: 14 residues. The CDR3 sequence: CASSSPEEGETQYF. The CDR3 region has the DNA TGTGCCAGCAGTTCCCCTGAAGAGGGAGAGACCCAGTACTTC.